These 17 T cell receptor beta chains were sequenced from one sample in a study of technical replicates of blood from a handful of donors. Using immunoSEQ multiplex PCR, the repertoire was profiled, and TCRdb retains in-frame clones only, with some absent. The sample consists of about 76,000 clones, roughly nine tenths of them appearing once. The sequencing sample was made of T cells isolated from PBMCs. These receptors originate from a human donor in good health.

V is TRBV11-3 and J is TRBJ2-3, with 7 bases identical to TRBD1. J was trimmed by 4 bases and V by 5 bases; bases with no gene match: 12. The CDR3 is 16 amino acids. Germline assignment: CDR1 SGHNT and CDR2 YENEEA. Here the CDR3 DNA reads TGTGCCAGCAGCGAGTCAACCTTTACAGGGGCAGATACGCAGTATTTT. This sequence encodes CASSESTFTGADTQYF.

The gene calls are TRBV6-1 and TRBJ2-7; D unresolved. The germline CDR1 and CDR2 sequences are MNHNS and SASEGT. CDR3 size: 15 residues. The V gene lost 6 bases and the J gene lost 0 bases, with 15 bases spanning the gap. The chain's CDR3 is CASSLSSAGSYEQYF. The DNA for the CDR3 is TGTGCCAGCAGCCTCTCGTCTGCAGGCTCCTACGAGCAGTACTTC.

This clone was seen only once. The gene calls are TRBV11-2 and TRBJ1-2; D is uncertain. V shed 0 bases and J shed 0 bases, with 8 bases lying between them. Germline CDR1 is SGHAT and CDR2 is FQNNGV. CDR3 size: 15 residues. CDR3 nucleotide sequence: TGTGCCAGCAGCTTAGACAGGACTCCTAACTATGGCTACACCTTC. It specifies CASSLDRTPNYGYTF.

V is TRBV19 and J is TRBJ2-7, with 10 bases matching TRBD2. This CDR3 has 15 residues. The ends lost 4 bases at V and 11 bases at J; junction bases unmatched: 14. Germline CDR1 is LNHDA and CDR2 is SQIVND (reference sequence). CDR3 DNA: TGTGCCAGTAGTAGTTCCGCTAGCGGGAGAGCCCGGGAGTACTTC. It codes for CASSSSASGRAREYF. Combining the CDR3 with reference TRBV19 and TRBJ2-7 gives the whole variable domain DGGITQSPKYLFRKEGQNVTLSCEQNLNHDAMYWYRQDPGQGLRLIYYSQIVNDFQKGDIAEGYSVSREKKESFPLTVTSAQKNPTAFYLCASSSSASGRAREYFGPGTRLTVT.

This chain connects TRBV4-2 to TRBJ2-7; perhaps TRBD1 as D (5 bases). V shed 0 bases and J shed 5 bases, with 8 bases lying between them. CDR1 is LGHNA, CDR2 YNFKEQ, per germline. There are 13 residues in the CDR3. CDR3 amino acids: CASSQEDTHEQYF. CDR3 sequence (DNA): TGTGCCAGCAGCCAAGAGGACACCCACGAGCAGTACTTC.

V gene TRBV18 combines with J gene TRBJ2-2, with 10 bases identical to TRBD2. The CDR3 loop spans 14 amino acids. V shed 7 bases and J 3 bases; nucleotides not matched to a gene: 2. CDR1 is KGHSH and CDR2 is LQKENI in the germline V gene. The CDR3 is CASLTSGDTGELFF. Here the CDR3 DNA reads TGTGCCAGCTTAACTAGCGGGGACACCGGGGAGCTGTTTTTT.

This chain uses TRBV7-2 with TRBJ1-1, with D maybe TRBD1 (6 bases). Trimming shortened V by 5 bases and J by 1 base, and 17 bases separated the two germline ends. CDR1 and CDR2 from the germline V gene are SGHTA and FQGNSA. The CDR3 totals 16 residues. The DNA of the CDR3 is TGTGCCAGCAGCGCCGACAGGCTCATTAAGAACACTGAAGCTTTCTTT. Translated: CASSADRLIKNTEAFF.

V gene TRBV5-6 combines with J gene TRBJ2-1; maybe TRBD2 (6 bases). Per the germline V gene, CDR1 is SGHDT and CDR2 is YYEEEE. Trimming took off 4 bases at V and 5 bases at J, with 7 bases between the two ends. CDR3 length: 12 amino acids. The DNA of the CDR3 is TGTGCCAGCAGCCCGGGAGACAATGAGCAGTTCTTC. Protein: CASSPGDNEQFF.

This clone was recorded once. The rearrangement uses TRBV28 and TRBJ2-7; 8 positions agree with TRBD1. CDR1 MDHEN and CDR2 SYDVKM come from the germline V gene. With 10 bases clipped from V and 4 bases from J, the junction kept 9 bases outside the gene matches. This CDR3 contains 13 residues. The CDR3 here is CAISDRDLYEQYF. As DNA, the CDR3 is TGTGCCATCTCGGACAGGGATTTATACGAGCAGTACTTC.

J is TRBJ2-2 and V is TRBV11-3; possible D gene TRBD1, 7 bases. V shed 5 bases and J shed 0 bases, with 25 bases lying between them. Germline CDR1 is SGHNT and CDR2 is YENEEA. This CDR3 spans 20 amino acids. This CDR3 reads CASSTMTGLAGNPNTGELFF. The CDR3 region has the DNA TGTGCCAGCAGCACGATGACAGGGCTGGCGGGGAATCCGAACACCGGGGAGCTGTTTTTT.

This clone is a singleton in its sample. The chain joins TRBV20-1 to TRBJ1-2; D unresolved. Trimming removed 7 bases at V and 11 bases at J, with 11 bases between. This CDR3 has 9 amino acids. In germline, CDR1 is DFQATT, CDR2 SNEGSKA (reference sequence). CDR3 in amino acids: CSEASRYTF. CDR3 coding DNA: TGCAGTGAAGCCTCTCGTTACACCTTC.

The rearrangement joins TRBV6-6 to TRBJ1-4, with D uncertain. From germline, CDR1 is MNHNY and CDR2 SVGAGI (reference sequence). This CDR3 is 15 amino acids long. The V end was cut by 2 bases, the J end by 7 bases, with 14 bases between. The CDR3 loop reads CASSYGVGGFEKLFF. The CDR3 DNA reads TGTGCCAGCAGTTACGGGGTCGGAGGTTTTGAAAAACTGTTTTTT.

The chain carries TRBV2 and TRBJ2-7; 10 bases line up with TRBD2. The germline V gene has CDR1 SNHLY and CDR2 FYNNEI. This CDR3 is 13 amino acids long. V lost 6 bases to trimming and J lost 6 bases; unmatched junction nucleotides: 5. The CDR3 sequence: CASRGLAIGEQYF. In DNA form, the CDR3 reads TGTGCCAGCAGGGGACTAGCGATCGGCGAGCAGTACTTC. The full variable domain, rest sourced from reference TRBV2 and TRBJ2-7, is EPEVTQTPSHQVTQMGQEVILRCVPISNHLYFYWYRQILGQKVEFLVSFYNNEISEKSEIFDDQFSVERPDGSNFTLKIRSTKLEDSAMYFCASRGLAIGEQYFGPGTRLTVT.

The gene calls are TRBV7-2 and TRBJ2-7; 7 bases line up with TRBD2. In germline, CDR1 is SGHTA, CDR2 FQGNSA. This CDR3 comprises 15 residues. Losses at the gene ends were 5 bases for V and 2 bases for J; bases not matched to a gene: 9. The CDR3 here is CASSPQGRAAYEQYF. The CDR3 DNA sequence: TGTGCCAGCAGCCCTCAAGGGAGGGCCGCCTACGAGCAGTACTTC.

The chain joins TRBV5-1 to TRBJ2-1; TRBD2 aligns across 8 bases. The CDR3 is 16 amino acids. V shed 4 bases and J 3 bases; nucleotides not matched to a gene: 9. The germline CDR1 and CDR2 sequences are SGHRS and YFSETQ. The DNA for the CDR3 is TGCGCCAGCAGCCTGACGATAGCGGGGAACTACAATGAGCAGTTCTTC. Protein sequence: CASSLTIAGNYNEQFF. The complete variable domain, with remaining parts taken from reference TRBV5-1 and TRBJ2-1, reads KAGVTQTPRYLIKTRGQQVTLSCSPISGHRSVSWYQQTPGQGLQFLFEYFSETQRNKGNFPGRFSGRQFSNSRSEMNVSTLELGDSALYLCASSLTIAGNYNEQFFGPGTRLTVL.

CDR3 in amino acids: CSVYSGTSTDTQYF. The CDR3 nucleotides read TGCAGCGTTTATAGCGGGACTAGCACAGATACGCAGTATTTT. V gene TRBV29-1 combines with J gene TRBJ2-3, with TRBD2 matching over 8 bases. Germline loops: CDR1 SQVTM, CDR2 ANQGSEA. Germline trimming cut 5 bases from V and 0 bases from J; bases unmatched to any gene: 4. The CDR3 totals 14 residues.

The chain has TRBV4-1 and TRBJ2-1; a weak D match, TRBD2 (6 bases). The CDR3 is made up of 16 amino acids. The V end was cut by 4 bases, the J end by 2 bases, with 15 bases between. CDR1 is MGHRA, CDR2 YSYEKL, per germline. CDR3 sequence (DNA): TGCGCCAGCAGCCCACGAAGGCTAGCGACCTACAATGAGCAGTTCTTC. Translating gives CASSPRRLATYNEQFF.